This is a list of T cell receptor beta chains from one sample in a study of PD-1 blockade in classical Hodgkin lymphoma. This table comes from immunoSEQ multiplex PCR, and its TCRdb copy is limited to in-frame clones, with some not included. The sample gives under 20,000 clones, roughly four fifths of which show up once; approximately 2% is in the top ten. Sequencing was performed on CD4+ T cells from blood, taken before the fourth cycle of nivolumab. The receptor set was obtained from a human donor with classical Hodgkin lymphoma. Each CDR3 is given with its conserved first and last residue. A D gene is named only where the DNA matches it firmly. A row's size may be missing; if present it is once, few, many or a size class.

- | TRBJ1-5 | TRBV11-2 | - | CASSLDGVSQPQHF | TGTGCCAGCAGCTTAGACGGGGTCAGTCAGCCCCAGCATTTT
TRBD1 | TRBJ1-5 | TRBV6-5 | - | CASSRDSLNQPQHF | TGTGCCAGCAGTCGGGACAGCCTCAATCAGCCCCAGCATTTT
- | TRBJ2-1 | TRBV19 | - | CASSPRNQNYNEQFF | TGTGCCAGTAGTCCCAGGAACCAAAACTACAATGAGCAGTTCTTC
- | TRBJ1-3 | TRBV7-2 | - | CASSFSGRGNTIYF | TGTGCCAGCAGCTTTTCAGGGAGAGGAAACACCATATATTTT
- | TRBJ2-3 | TRBV28 | - | CVSIGSTDTQYF | TGTGTTTCGATCGGGAGCACAGATACGCAGTATTTT
- | TRBJ2-3 | TRBV19 | - | CASSIGPYGTDTQYF | TGTGCCAGTAGTATTGGGCCATACGGCACAGATACGCAGTATTTT
TRBD2 | TRBJ2-1 | TRBV4-1 | - | CASSHLLAGLNNEQFF | TGCGCCAGCAGCCACCTACTAGCGGGGCTGAACAATGAGCAGTTCTTC
TRBD1 | TRBJ2-1 | TRBV5-1 | - | CASSLWDRDYNEQFF | TGCGCCAGCAGCTTGTGGGACAGGGATTACAATGAGCAGTTCTTC
- | TRBJ1-2 | TRBV5-5 | - | CASSSLRTYYGYTF | TGTGCCAGCAGCTCCCTTAGGACCTACTATGGCTACACCTTC
TRBD2 | TRBJ2-2 | TRBV19 | - | CASSILAGGTNTGELFF | TGTGCCAGTAGTATTTTAGCGGGAGGGACGAACACCGGGGAGCTGTTTTTT
TRBD1 | TRBJ1-3 | TRBV2 | few | CASSVRQGFEGNTIYF | TGTGCCAGCAGTGTGCGACAGGGGTTTGAGGGAAACACCATATATTTT
- | TRBJ2-3 | TRBV2 | - | CASSGRGGSFTDTQYF | TGTGCCAGCAGTGGAAGGGGGGGCTCGTTCACAGATACGCAGTATTTT
- | TRBJ2-1 | TRBV15 | - | CATSRDGGNNEQFF | TGTGCCACCAGCAGAGATGGGGGTAACAATGAGCAGTTCTTC
TRBD2 | TRBJ2-5 | TRBV19 | - | CASSWGLAVQETQYF | TGTGCCAGTAGTTGGGGACTAGCGGTCCAAGAGACCCAGTACTTC
- | TRBJ2-2 | TRBV7-8 | - | CASSIYRVANTGELFF | TGTGCCAGCAGCATTTACAGGGTCGCGAACACCGGGGAGCTGTTTTTT
- | TRBJ1-2 | TRBV29-1 | - | CSVVVGVSGYTF | TGCAGCGTTGTAGTCGGGGTCTCGGGCTACACCTTC
- | TRBJ1-1 | TRBV28 | - | CASSPGGGTEAFF | TGTGCCAGCAGTCCGGGGGGGGGAACAGAAGCTTTCTTT
TRBD1 | TRBJ1-1 | TRBV29-1 | - | CSARRDSAVYTEAFF | TGCAGCGCCCGGAGGGACAGCGCAGTGTACACTGAAGCTTTCTTT
- | TRBJ2-5 | TRBV5-1 | - | CASSPSPPQETQYF | TGCGCCAGCAGTCCTTCTCCTCCACAAGAGACCCAGTACTTC
TRBD2 | TRBJ2-1 | TRBV13 | - | CASSPGTSGSFSNEQFF | TGTGCCAGCAGCCCCGGGACTAGCGGGAGTTTTTCCAATGAGCAGTTCTTC
TRBD2 | TRBJ2-1 | TRBV7-2 | - | CASSLEGTSGRHYNEQFF | TGTGCCAGCAGCTTGGAGGGGACTAGCGGGAGGCACTACAATGAGCAGTTCTTC
- | TRBJ2-7 | TRBV4-2 | - | CASSLYVAETYEQYF | TGTGCCAGCAGCCTGTACGTGGCGGAAACCTACGAGCAGTACTTC
- | TRBJ1-4 | TRBV19 | - | CASSVQASGGREKLFF | TGTGCCAGTAGTGTCCAGGCATCGGGGGGGCGTGAAAAACTGTTTTTT
TRBD1 | TRBJ1-6 | TRBV7-2 | - | CASSLAGGPFSYNSPLHF | TGTGCCAGCAGCTTAGCAGGGGGCCCCTTTTCCTATAATTCACCCCTCCACTTT
- | TRBJ2-4 | TRBV7-8 | - | CASSLSGASSWKYF | TGTGCCAGCAGCTTATCTGGGGCTAGCTCATGGAAGTACTTC
- | TRBJ1-6 | TRBV6-6 | few | CASSYSNSAYNSPLHF | TGTGCCAGCAGTTACTCCAACTCTGCTTATAATTCACCCCTCCACTTT
- | TRBJ2-2 | TRBV11-2 | - | CASSPGTYTGELFF | TGTGCCAGCAGCCCCGGGACATACACCGGGGAGCTGTTTTTT
- | TRBJ1-6 | TRBV27 | - | CASSLTGDTYNSPLHF | TGTGCCAGCAGTTTGACGGGGGACACATATAATTCACCCCTCCACTTT
- | TRBJ2-1 | TRBV28 | - | CASSLAGEQFF | TGTGCCAGCAGTTTAGCGGGTGAGCAGTTCTTC
- | TRBJ1-2 | TRBV15 | - | CATSRDLVLDPSAYGYTF | TGTGCCACCAGCAGAGATCTTGTACTGGACCCGTCGGCCTATGGCTACACCTTC
- | TRBJ1-2 | TRBV7-9 | medium-sized | CASSLGVNYGYTF | TGTGCCAGCAGCCTTGGGGTTAACTATGGCTACACCTTC
TRBD2 | TRBJ2-3 | TRBV19 | - | CASSKVTTSAIRTDTQYF | TGTGCCAGTAGTAAGGTCACGACTAGCGCCATCAGAACAGATACGCAGTATTTT
TRBD1 | TRBJ1-1 | TRBV13 | once | CASSAGTGGVYTEAFF | TGTGCCAGCAGCGCCGGGACAGGGGGCGTGTACACTGAAGCTTTCTTT
- | TRBJ1-5 | TRBV29-1 | - | CSVVTGTNNQPQHF | TGCAGCGTTGTAACCGGGACGAACAATCAGCCCCAGCATTTT
- | TRBJ2-7 | TRBV5-1 | - | CASSLDGHPYEQYF | TGCGCCAGCAGCTTGGATGGGCACCCCTACGAGCAGTACTTC
TRBD2 | TRBJ2-3 | TRBV7-8 | - | CASSRSSGGADTQYF | TGTGCCAGCAGCCGCAGTAGCGGGGGGGCAGATACGCAGTATTTT
TRBD2 | TRBJ2-3 | TRBV5-4 | - | CASSDPSGRARTLGTDTQYF | TGTGCCAGCAGCGACCCTAGCGGGAGGGCGAGGACCTTGGGCACAGATACGCAGTATTTT
- | TRBJ2-3 | TRBV7-2 | - | CASSAVRRATDTQYF | TGTGCCAGCAGCGCCGTTAGACGAGCCACAGATACGCAGTATTTT
- | TRBJ2-3 | TRBV7-9 | - | CASSLAPGSTDTQYF | TGTGCCAGCAGCTTAGCGCCCGGAAGCACAGATACGCAGTATTTT
- | TRBJ1-1 | TRBV30 | - | CAWSRPGAIEAFF | TGTGCCTGGAGCCGCCCGGGAGCGATTGAAGCTTTCTTT
- | TRBJ2-6 | TRBV5-1 | once | CASSSGGNSGANVLTF | TGCGCCAGCAGCTCAGGGGGGAACTCTGGGGCCAACGTCCTGACTTTC
TRBD1 | TRBJ1-5 | TRBV6-4 | - | CASSRDRGQPQHF | TGTGCCAGCAGCCGCGACAGGGGGCAGCCCCAGCATTTT
- | TRBJ2-3 | TRBV2 | - | CASSHPPRGAGDTQYF | TGTGCCAGCAGTCACCCCCCCCGGGGGGCAGGAGATACGCAGTATTTT
- | TRBJ1-2 | TRBV20-1 | - | CSAMLGYGYTF | TGCAGTGCTATGCTGGGCTATGGCTACACCTTC
- | TRBJ1-6 | TRBV4-2 | - | CASSQGPDRDSPLHF | TGTGCCAGCAGCCAAGGGCCGGACAGAGATTCACCCCTCCACTTT
- | TRBJ2-2 | TRBV5-6 | - | CASSLVGGNTGELFF | TGTGCCAGCAGCTTGGTGGGCGGGAACACCGGGGAGCTGTTTTTT
TRBD1 | TRBJ2-2 | TRBV5-4 | few | CASSPRRTGSNTGELFF | TGTGCCAGCAGCCCTAGACGGACAGGGTCGAACACCGGGGAGCTGTTTTTT
- | TRBJ1-1 | TRBV19 | - | CASSILGGAEAFF | TGTGCCAGTAGCATACTTGGGGGGGCTGAAGCTTTCTTT
- | TRBJ2-5 | TRBV27 | - | CASSLKGGQTQYF | TGTGCCAGCAGTTTAAAGGGCGGCCAGACCCAGTACTTC
- | TRBJ2-1 | TRBV18 | - | CASSPSGQTPTYNEQFF | TGTGCCAGCTCACCAAGCGGACAAACACCTACCTACAATGAGCAGTTCTTC
- | TRBJ2-2 | TRBV11-3 | - | CASSSGNTGELFF | TGTGCCAGCAGCTCGGGGAACACCGGGGAGCTGTTTTTT
- | TRBJ2-2 | TRBV10-1 | - | CASSYADTGELFF | TGCGCCAGCAGTTATGCGGACACCGGGGAGCTGTTTTTT
- | TRBJ1-5 | TRBV27 | few | CASSFKPFLSQPQHF | TGTGCCAGCAGTTTCAAGCCATTTCTCAGTCAGCCCCAGCATTTT
TRBD2 | TRBJ2-1 | TRBV19 | - | CASSISASGTIGNEQFF | TGTGCCAGTAGTATCTCGGCTAGCGGGACTATTGGCAATGAGCAGTTCTTC
- | TRBJ2-7 | TRBV2 | - | CASRMKGWINEQYF | TGTGCCAGCAGGATGAAGGGGTGGATCAACGAGCAGTACTTC
- | TRBJ1-1 | TRBV14 | few | CASSQVLGETEAFF | TGTGCCAGCAGCCAAGTGTTAGGGGAAACTGAAGCTTTCTTT